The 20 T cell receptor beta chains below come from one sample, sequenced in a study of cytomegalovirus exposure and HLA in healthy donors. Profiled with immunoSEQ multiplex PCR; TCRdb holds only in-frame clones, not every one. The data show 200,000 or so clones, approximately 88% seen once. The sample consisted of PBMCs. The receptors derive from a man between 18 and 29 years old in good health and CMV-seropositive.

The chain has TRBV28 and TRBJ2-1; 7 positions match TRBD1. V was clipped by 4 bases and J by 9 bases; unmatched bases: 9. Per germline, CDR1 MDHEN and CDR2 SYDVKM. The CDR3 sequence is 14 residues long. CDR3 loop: CASSSLDRRSEQFF. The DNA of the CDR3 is TGTGCCAGCAGTTCTTTGGACAGGAGGAGTGAGCAGTTCTTC.

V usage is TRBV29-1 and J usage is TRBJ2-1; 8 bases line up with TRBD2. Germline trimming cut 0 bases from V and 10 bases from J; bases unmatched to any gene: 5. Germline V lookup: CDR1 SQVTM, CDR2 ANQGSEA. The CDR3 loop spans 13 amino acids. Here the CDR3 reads CSVEDLGLAEQFF. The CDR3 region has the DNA TGCAGCGTTGAAGATCTTGGACTAGCCGAGCAGTTCTTC.

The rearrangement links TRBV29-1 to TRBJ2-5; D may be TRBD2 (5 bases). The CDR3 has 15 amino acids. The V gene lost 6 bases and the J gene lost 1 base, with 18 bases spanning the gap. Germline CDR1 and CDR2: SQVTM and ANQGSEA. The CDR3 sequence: CSVEITAGVQETQYF. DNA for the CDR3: TGCAGCGTCGAAATAACCGCGGGCGTCCAAGAGACCCAGTACTTC. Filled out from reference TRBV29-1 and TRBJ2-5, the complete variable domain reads SAVISQKPSRDICQRGTSLTIQCQVDSQVTMMFWYRQQPGQSLTLIATANQGSEATYESGFVIDKFPISRPNLTFSTLTVSNMSPEDSSIYLCSVEITAGVQETQYFGPGTRLLVL.

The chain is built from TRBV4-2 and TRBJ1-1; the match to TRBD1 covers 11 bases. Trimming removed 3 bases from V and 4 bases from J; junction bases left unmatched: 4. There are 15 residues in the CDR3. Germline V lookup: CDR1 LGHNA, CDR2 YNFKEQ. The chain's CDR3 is CASSQLGTGGTEAFF. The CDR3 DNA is TGTGCCAGCAGCCAGCTTGGGACAGGGGGCACTGAAGCTTTCTTT.

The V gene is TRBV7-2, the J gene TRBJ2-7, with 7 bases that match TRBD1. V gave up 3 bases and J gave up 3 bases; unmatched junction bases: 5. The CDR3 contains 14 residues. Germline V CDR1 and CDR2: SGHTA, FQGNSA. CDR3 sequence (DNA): TGTGCCAGCAGCTTCGACAGGGCTATCTACGAGCAGTACTTC. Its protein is CASSFDRAIYEQYF.

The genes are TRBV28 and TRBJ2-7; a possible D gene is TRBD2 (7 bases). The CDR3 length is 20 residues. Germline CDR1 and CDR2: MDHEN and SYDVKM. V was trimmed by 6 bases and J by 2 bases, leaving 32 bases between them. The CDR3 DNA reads TGTGCCAGCAGCCAAAGGGGGGGAGGGCTATCGGAAGGGTCACCCTACGAGCAGTACTTC. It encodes CASSQRGGGLSEGSPYEQYF.

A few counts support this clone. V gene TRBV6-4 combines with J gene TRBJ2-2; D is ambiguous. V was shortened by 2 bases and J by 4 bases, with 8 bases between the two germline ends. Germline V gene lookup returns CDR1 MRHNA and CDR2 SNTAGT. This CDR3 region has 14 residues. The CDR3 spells CASSDTPGTGELFF. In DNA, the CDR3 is TGTGCCAGCAGTGACACCCCCGGCACCGGGGAGCTGTTTTTT.

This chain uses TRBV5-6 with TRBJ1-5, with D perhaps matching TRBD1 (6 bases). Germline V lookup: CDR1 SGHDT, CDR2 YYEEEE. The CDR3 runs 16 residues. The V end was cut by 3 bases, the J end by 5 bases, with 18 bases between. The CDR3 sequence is CASSSETGRADQPQHF. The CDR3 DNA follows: TGTGCCAGCAGCTCAGAGACAGGAAGGGCCGATCAGCCCCAGCATTTT. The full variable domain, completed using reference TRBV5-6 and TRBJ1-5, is DAGVTQSPTHLIKTRGQQVTLRCSPKSGHDTVSWYQQALGQGPQFIFQYYEEEERQRGNFPDRFSGHQFPNYSSELNVNALLLGDSALYLCASSSETGRADQPQHFGDGTRLSIL.

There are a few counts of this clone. In DNA form, the CDR3 reads TGTGCCAGCAGCCCCTCCGAGGTAGCCAAAAACATTCAGTACTTC. Residues: CASSPSEVAKNIQYF. V is TRBV7-9 and J is TRBJ2-4; D gene ambiguous. The CDR3 loop spans 15 amino acids. From germline, CDR1 is SEHNR and CDR2 FQNEAQ (reference sequence). V lost 5 bases, J lost 0 bases, and 11 bases lay in between.

Written as DNA, the CDR3 is TGTGCCTGGGGACTAGTACGGGGTGAGCAGTTCTTC. Encoded protein: CAWGLVRGEQFF. The rearrangement joins TRBV30 to TRBJ2-1; 7 positions match TRBD2. With V trimmed by 5 bases and J by 9 bases, 7 bases remained unmatched. The CDR3 has 12 amino acids. The germline V gene encodes CDR1 GTSNPN and CDR2 SVGIG (reference sequence). The whole variable domain, remainder taken from reference TRBV30 and TRBJ2-1, is SQTIHQWPATLVQPVGSPLSLECTVEGTSNPNLYWYRQAAGRGLQLLFYSVGIGQISSEVPQNLSASRPQDRQFILSSKKLLLSDSGFYLCAWGLVRGEQFFGPGTRLTVL.

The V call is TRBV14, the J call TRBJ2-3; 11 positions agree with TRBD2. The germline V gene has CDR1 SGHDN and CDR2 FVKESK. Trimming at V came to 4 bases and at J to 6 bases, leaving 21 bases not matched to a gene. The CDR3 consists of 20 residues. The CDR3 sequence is CASSPRTLSLLAGEPDTQYF. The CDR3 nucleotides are TGTGCCAGCAGCCCAAGAACCCTATCCTTACTAGCGGGAGAACCCGATACGCAGTATTTT.

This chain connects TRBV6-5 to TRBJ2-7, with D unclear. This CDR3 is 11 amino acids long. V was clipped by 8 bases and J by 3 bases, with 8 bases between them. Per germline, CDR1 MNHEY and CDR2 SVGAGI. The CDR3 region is CASEERYEQYF. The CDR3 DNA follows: TGTGCCAGCGAAGAGCGCTACGAGCAGTACTTC.

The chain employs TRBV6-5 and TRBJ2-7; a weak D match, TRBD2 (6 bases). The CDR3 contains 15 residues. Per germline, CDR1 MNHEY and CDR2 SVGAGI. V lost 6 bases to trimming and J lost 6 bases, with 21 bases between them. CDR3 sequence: CASSLGAGSVREQYF. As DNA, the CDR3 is TGTGCCAGCAGCCTCGGTGCGGGATCGGTTCGCGAGCAGTACTTC.

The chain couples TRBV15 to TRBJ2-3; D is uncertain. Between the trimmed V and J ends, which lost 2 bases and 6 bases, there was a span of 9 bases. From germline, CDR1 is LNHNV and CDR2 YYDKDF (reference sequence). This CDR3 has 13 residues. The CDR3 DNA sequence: TGTGCCACCAGCAGACTGGCTTCGGATACGCAGTATTTT. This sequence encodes CATSRLASDTQYF.

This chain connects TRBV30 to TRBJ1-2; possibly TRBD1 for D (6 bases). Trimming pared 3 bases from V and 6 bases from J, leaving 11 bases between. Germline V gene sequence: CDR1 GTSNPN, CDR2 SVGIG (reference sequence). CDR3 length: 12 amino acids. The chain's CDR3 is CAWRFSGDGYTF. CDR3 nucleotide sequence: TGTGCCTGGAGATTCTCAGGGGATGGCTACACCTTC.

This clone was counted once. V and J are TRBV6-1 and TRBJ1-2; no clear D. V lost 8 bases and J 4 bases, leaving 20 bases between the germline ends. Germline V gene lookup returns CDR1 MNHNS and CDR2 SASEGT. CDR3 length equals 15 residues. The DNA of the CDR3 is TGTGCCAGCCGCACCCAGATCCGCGGAATCTATGGCTACACCTTC. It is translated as CASRTQIRGIYGYTF.

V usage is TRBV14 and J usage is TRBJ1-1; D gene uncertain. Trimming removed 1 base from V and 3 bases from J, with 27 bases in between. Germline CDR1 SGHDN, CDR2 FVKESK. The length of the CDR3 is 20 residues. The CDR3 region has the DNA TGTGCCAGCAGCCAAGTTCGTAGGAGGACGAACCCCGATGGAGACACTGAAGCTTTCTTT. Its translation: CASSQVRRRTNPDGDTEAFF. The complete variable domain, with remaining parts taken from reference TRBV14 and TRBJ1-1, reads EAGVTQFPSHSVIEKGQTVTLRCDPISGHDNLYWYRRVMGKEIKFLLHFVKESKQDESGMPNNRFLAERTGGTYSTLKVQPAELEDSGVYFCASSQVRRRTNPDGDTEAFFGQGTRLTVV.

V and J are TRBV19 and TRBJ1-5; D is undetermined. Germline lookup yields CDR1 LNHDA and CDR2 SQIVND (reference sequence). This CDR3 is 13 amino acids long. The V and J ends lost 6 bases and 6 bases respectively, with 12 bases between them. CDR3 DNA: TGTGCCAGTAGGGCAGCCCGGAGTCAGCCCCAGCATTTT. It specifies CASRAARSQPQHF.

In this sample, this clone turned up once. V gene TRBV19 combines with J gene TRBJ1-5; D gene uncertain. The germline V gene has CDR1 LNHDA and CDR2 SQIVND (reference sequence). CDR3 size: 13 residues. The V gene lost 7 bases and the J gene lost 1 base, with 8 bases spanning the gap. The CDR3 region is CASKLSSNQPQHF. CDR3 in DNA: TGTGCCAGTAAATTGAGCAGCAATCAGCCCCAGCATTTT.

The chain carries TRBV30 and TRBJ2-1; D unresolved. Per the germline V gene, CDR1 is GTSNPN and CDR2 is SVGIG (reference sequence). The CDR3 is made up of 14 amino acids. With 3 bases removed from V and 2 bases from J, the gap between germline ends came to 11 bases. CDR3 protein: CAWRASYPYNEQFF. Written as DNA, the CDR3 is TGTGCCTGGAGGGCTAGTTATCCCTACAATGAGCAGTTCTTC.